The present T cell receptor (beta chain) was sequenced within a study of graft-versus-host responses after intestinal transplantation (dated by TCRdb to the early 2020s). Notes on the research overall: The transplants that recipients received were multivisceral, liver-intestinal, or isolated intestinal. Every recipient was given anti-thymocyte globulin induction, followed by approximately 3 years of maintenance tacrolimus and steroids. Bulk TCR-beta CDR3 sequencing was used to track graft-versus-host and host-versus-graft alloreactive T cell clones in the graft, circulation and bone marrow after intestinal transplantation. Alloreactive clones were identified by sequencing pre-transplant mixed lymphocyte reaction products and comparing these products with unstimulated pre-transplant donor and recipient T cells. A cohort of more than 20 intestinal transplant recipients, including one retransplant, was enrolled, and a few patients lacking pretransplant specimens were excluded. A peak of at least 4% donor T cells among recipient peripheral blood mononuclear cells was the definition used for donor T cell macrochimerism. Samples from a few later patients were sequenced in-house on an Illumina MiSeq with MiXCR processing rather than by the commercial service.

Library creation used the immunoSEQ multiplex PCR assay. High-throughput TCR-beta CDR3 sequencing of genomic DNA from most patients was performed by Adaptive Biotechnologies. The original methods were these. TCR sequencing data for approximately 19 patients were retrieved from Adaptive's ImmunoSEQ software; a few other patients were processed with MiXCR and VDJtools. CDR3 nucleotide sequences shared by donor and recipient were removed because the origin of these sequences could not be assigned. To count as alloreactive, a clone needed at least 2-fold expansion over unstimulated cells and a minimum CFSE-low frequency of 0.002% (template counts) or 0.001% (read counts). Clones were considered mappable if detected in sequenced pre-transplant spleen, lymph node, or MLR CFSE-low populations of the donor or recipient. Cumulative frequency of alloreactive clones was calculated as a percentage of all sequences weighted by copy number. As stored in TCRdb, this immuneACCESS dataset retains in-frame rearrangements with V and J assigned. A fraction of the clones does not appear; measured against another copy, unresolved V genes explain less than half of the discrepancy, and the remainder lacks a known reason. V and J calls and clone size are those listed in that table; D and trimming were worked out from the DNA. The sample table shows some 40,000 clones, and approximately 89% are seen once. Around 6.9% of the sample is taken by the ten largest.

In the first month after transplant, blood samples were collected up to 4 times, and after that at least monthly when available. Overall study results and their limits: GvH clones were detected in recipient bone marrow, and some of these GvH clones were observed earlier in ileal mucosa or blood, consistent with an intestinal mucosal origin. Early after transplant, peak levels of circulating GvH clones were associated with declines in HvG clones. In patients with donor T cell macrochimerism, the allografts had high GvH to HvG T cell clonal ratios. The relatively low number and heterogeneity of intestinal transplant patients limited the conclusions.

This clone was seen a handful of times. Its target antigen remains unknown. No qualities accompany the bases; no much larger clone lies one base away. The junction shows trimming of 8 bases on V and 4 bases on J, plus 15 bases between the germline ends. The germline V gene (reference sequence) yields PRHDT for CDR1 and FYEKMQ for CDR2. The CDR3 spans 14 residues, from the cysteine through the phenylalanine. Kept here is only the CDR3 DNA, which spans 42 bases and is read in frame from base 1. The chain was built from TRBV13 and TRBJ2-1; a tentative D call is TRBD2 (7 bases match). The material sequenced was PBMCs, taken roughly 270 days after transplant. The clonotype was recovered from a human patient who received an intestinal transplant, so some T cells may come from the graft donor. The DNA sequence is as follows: TGTGCCAGCGGGGGGGCCAGGGGATACAATGAGCAGTTCTTC. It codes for CASGGARGYNEQFF. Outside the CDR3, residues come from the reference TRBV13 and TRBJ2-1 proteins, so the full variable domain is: AAGVIQSPRHLIKEKRETATLKCYPIPRHDTVYWYQQGPGQDPQFLISFYEKMQSDKGSIPDRFSAQQFSDYHSELNMSSLELGDSALYFCASGGARGYNEQFFGPGTRLTVL.